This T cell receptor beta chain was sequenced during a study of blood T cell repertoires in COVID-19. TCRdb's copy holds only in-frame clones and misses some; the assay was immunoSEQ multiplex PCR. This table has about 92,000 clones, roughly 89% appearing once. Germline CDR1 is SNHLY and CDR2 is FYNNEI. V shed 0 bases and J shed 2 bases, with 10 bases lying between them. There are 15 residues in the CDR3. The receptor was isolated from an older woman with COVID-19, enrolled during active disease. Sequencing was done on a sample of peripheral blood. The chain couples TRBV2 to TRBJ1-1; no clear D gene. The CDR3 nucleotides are TGTGCCAGCAGTGAAGCGCTTGGCGGCAACACTGAAGCTTTCTTT. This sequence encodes CASSEALGGNTEAFF.